The 20 T cell receptor beta chains below were found in one sample sequenced in a study of blood T cell repertoires in COVID-19. Only in-frame clones appear in the TCRdb table, and some are missing; sequencing was by immunoSEQ multiplex PCR. The repertoire consists of approximately 200,000 clones, with roughly 94% occurring once and the leading ten covering 0.6% to 0.9%. Source material: peripheral blood. The origin of the receptors is a man aged 25-40 years with COVID-19, enrolled during active disease.

The chain couples TRBV6-5 to TRBJ1-4; D might be TRBD1 (5 bases). V was cut by 5 bases and J by 8 bases, with 15 bases left in between. CDR1 is MNHEY, CDR2 SVGAGI, per germline. The CDR3 contains 14 residues. In DNA, the CDR3 is TGTGCCAGCAGTAGACAGCCCGTATTGGAAAAACTGTTTTTT. Encoded protein: CASSRQPVLEKLFF.

This clone showed up just a few times. The V call is TRBV10-3, the J call TRBJ1-2; TRBD1 aligns across 7 bases. The CDR3 covers 15 residues. Germline V CDR1 and CDR2: ENHRY, SYGVKD. V was pared by 4 bases and J by 5 bases, with 10 bases of the junction left unmatched. The CDR3 DNA reads TGTGCCATCAGTGCTAGGGGGCAGGAGAAATATGGCTACACCTTC. Translation gives CAISARGQEKYGYTF.

This clone was found once. The V and J genes are TRBV11-2 and TRBJ1-5; possibly TRBD1 for D (6 bases). Germline assignment: CDR1 SGHAT and CDR2 FQNNGV. This CDR3 comprises 13 residues. Trimming shortened V by 5 bases and J by 4 bases, and 9 bases separated the two germline ends. The CDR3 reads CASSGQGNQPQHF. The CDR3 DNA reads TGTGCCAGCAGCGGGCAGGGGAATCAGCCCCAGCATTTT.

This rearrangement joins TRBV6-5 to TRBJ2-3, with 11 bases matching TRBD2. The length of the CDR3 is 15 residues. J lost 5 bases, V lost 6 bases, and 7 bases had no gene match. CDR1 and CDR2 (germline): MNHEY, SVGAGI. The CDR3 here is CASSDGLAGLDTQYF. Here the CDR3 DNA reads TGTGCCAGCAGCGACGGACTAGCGGGTTTAGATACGCAGTATTTT.

This sequence joins TRBV5-1 and TRBJ1-4; D gene unclear. The V gene's germline CDR1 is SGHRS and CDR2 YFSETQ. The CDR3 spans 16 residues. Between the trimmed V and J ends, which lost 4 bases and 5 bases, there was a span of 18 bases. The chain's CDR3 is CASSPDPPDSNEKLFF. The CDR3 DNA follows: TGCGCCAGCAGCCCGGATCCCCCGGACTCGAATGAAAAACTGTTTTTT.

The gene calls are TRBV5-1 and TRBJ1-1, with 7 bases identical to TRBD1. Losses at the gene ends were 0 bases for V and 7 bases for J; bases not matched to a gene: 9. CDR3 length equals 15 residues. The germline gives CDR1 SGHRS, CDR2 YFSETQ. The CDR3, as DNA: TGCGCCAGCAGCTTGGAAGTAAGGGGGCTGGATGAAGCTTTCTTT. Its translation is CASSLEVRGLDEAFF.

The V call is TRBV6-5, the J call TRBJ1-4; D is ambiguous. Trimming pared 5 bases from V and 0 bases from J, leaving 7 bases between. Germline V gives CDR1 MNHEY, CDR2 SVGAGI. The CDR3 is 14 amino acids. The chain's CDR3 is CASSMSATNEKLFF. CDR3 coding DNA: TGTGCCAGCAGTATGTCAGCAACTAATGAAAAACTGTTTTTT.

Details on this clone: Since the CDR3 does not end with the conserved phenylalanine or tryptophan, this likely comes from a read error. The limits of the CDR3 on the DNA are not certain, so only TCRdb's listed CDR3 is given. J is TRBJ1-2 and V is TRBV5-1; TRBD1 is the table's D call, not checked against the DNA. The length of the CDR3 is 9 amino acids, counting both ends. The germline gives CDR1 SGHRS, CDR2 YFSETQ. The CDR3 here is CASSLEGEA.

The chain uses TRBV10-2 and TRBJ2-7; D possibly corresponds to TRBD1 (5 bases). The CDR3 consists of 13 residues. Germline V lookup: CDR1 WSHSY, CDR2 SAAADI. Deletions cut 7 bases from V and 3 bases from J, with 13 bases between. In nucleotides, the CDR3 is TGCGCCAGCATGTTCGCAGGGAACTACGAGCAGTACTTC. Its protein product is CASMFAGNYEQYF.

The chain recombines TRBV9 with TRBJ2-1; perhaps TRBD1 as D (5 bases). Trimming shortened V by 0 bases and J by 3 bases, and 13 bases separated the two germline ends. This CDR3 spans 16 amino acids. Germline assignment: CDR1 SGDLS and CDR2 YYNGEE. The CDR3 reads CASSVEGEFYYNEQFF. CDR3 coding DNA: TGTGCCAGCAGCGTAGAAGGGGAATTTTACTACAATGAGCAGTTCTTC.

The rearrangement joins TRBV7-2 to TRBJ2-5, with 8 bases matching TRBD1. The germline CDR1 and CDR2 sequences are SGHTA and FQGNSA. There are 16 residues in the CDR3. J lost 2 bases, V lost 6 bases, and 11 bases had no gene match. CDR3 loop: CASSSIDRGVQETQYF. The CDR3 DNA is TGTGCCAGCAGTTCAATCGACAGGGGTGTTCAAGAGACCCAGTACTTC.

The chain recombines TRBV4-1 with TRBJ1-2; D possibly corresponds to TRBD1 (5 bases). Germline V CDR1 and CDR2: MGHRA, YSYEKL. CDR3 length: 13 amino acids. V was pared by 4 bases and J by 4 bases, with 10 bases between. The CDR3 nucleotides read TGCGCCAGCAGCCGCGGGACGGTCTATGGCTACACCTTC. Its protein product is CASSRGTVYGYTF.

This chain joins TRBV5-4 and TRBJ2-3; 10 bases map to TRBD1. The CDR3 covers 16 residues. Per the germline V gene, CDR1 is SGHNT and CDR2 is YYREEE (reference sequence). Losses at the gene ends were 0 bases for V and 3 bases for J; bases not matched to a gene: 4. The CDR3 loop reads CASSLAGTGATDTQYF. Written as DNA, the CDR3 is TGTGCCAGCAGCTTGGCCGGGACAGGGGCTACAGATACGCAGTATTTT.

The rearrangement joins TRBV3-1 (or the pseudogene TRBV3-2) to TRBJ1-1, with 10 bases matching TRBD1. Losses at the gene ends were 10 bases for V and 7 bases for J; bases not matched to a gene: 9. CDR1 is LGHDT, CDR2 YNNKEL, per germline (reference sequence). This CDR3 spans 13 amino acids. The CDR3 is CATTRQGAGEAFF. The CDR3 DNA reads TGTGCCACTACTAGACAGGGGGCAGGTGAAGCTTTCTTT.

For the CDR3, the DNA is TGTGCCAGCAGCTACCGGGGACAAGCTGGAAACACCATATATTTT. This codes for CASSYRGQAGNTIYF. The J gene is TRBJ1-3, the V gene TRBV7-9, with D perhaps TRBD1 (6 bases). The CDR3 is 15 residues long. Germline CDR1 SEHNR, CDR2 FQNEAQ (reference sequence). Trimming took 4 bases from V and 2 from J, leaving 12 bases between them. The whole variable domain, filled in from reference TRBV7-9 and TRBJ1-3, reads DTGVSQNPRHKITKRGQNVTFRCDPISEHNRLYWYRQTLGQGPEFLTYFQNEAQLEKSRLLSDRFSAERPKGSFSTLEIQRTEQGDSAMYLCASSYRGQAGNTIYFGEGSWLTVV.

The J gene is TRBJ1-1, the V gene TRBV3-1 (or the pseudogene TRBV3-2); D is possibly TRBD1 (5 bases). Trimming cost V 3 bases and J 3 bases, with 14 bases left between them. CDR1 is LGHDT, CDR2 YNNKEL, per germline (reference sequence). The CDR3 consists of 15 residues. CDR3: CASSQVRGPDTEAFF. As DNA, the CDR3 is TGTGCCAGCAGCCAGGTAAGGGGCCCGGACACTGAAGCTTTCTTT.

This chain joins TRBV3-1 (or the pseudogene TRBV3-2) and TRBJ1-1; D gene ambiguous. Trimming removed 0 bases from V and 0 bases from J, with 11 bases in between. This CDR3 spans 16 amino acids. In germline, CDR1 is LGHDT, CDR2 YNNKEL (reference sequence). This CDR3 is CASSQDHEAMNTEAFF. Written as DNA, the CDR3 is TGTGCCAGCAGCCAAGATCATGAGGCTATGAACACTGAAGCTTTCTTT.

The V call is TRBV5-1, the J call TRBJ1-1; 9 bases are shared with TRBD1. The CDR3 is made up of 16 amino acids. The V segment lost 5 bases and the J segment 4 bases; nucleotides outside the gene matches: 12. Germline-derived CDR1 and CDR2 are SGHRS and YFSETQ. DNA of the CDR3: TGCGCCAGCAGTTCAACCGGGACAGGGCTCGGCACTGAAGCTTTCTTT. Protein product: CASSSTGTGLGTEAFF.

The chain carries TRBV10-1 and TRBJ2-1, with a weak D call TRBD2 (7 bases). From germline, CDR1 is WNHNN and CDR2 SYGVQD (reference sequence). The CDR3 is 16 residues long. The V and J ends lost 4 bases and 6 bases respectively, with 19 bases between them. The chain's CDR3 is CASSARGLTSFNEQFF. CDR3 DNA sequence: TGCGCCAGCAGTGCCAGGGGATTGACTAGCTTCAATGAGCAGTTCTTC.

This chain joins TRBV23-1 and TRBJ2-1; maybe TRBD1 (5 bases). Being an ORF, TRBV23-1 has a function that is uncertain. V was cut by 2 bases and J by 2 bases, with 10 bases left in between. The CDR3 spans 15 residues. The CDR3 loop is CASSQIGAPYNEQFF. In DNA form, the CDR3 reads TGCGCCAGCAGTCAAATAGGGGCCCCCTACAATGAGCAGTTCTTC.